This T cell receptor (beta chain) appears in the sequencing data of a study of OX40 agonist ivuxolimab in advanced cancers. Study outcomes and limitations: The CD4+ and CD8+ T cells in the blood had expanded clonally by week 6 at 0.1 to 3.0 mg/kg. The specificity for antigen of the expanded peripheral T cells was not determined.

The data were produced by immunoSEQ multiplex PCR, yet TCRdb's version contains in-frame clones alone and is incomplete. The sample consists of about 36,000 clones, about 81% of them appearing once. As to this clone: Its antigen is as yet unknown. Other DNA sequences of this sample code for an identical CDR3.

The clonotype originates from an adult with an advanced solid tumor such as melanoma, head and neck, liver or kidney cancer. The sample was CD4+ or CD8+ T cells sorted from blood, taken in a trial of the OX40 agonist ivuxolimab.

In nucleotides, the CDR3 is TGTGCCAGCAGCTTGGAGGGAACCGGGCAGCCCCAGCATTTT. Amino acids: CASSLEGTGQPQHF. The chain joins TRBV11-2 to TRBJ1-5; D gene uncertain. The germline V and J ends were trimmed by 3 bases and 7 bases, with 13 bases remaining between them. There are 14 residues in the CDR3. Germline CDR1 and CDR2: SGHAT and FQNNGV.